These T cell receptor beta chains were read from a single sample in a study of T cell responses to AZD1222 COVID-19 vaccine. The assay was immunoSEQ multiplex PCR, and TCRdb's table has in-frame clones only and misses some. Seen here are 100,000 or so clones, about 92% observed once, and the top ten hold about 1.2%. This specimen consisted of peripheral blood, obtained on day 0 of AZD1222 vaccination. All receptors derive from an adult in good health. Both conserved end residues are part of each CDR3. The D gene is left open where the match is weak. The size entry is marked missing in some rows and otherwise reads once, few, many or a size class.

.,.,16,TRBV7-2,TRBJ2-6,TGTGCCAGCAGCTCAGGGGGGTACTCTGGTGCCAACGTCCTGACTTTC,CASSSGGYSGANVLTF
once,.,13,TRBV24-1,TRBJ2-7,TGTGCCACCAGTGATGCGGCGTCCCACGAGCAGTACTTC,CATSDAASHEQYF
.,.,15,TRBV11-3,TRBJ1-2,TGTGCCAGCAGCACCTTGGGGACGGCGGGAGATGGCTACACCTTC,CASSTLGTAGDGYTF
.,TRBD2,13,TRBV19,TRBJ2-1,TGTGCCAGTAGTATTTGGAGCGGGACCGAGCAGTTCTTC,CASSIWSGTEQFF
.,TRBD2,16,TRBV15,TRBJ2-7,TGTGCCACCACCCCACGGGGGACTAGCTCCCCCTACGAGCAGTACTTC,CATTPRGTSSPYEQYF
.,.,15,TRBV11-3,TRBJ1-3,TGTGCCAGCAGCTTAGGACCAGGGACTGGAAACACCATATATTTT,CASSLGPGTGNTIYF
.,TRBD1,15,TRBV7-2,TRBJ2-7,TGTGCCAGCAGTTATAATACGGGACAGGCCTACGAGCAGTACTTC,CASSYNTGQAYEQYF
.,.,14,TRBV18,TRBJ1-2,TGTGCCAGCTCACCACGCACGGAAACCTATGGCTACACCTTC,CASSPRTETYGYTF
once,.,11,TRBV7-9,TRBJ1-1,TGTGCCAGCAGCTTAGGACTTGAAGCTTTCTTT,CASSLGLEAFF
.,.,13,TRBV7-2,TRBJ2-3,TGTGCCAGCAGCCCAGACTGGGCAGATACGCAGTATTTT,CASSPDWADTQYF
.,TRBD2,12,TRBV20-1,TRBJ2-1,TGCAGTGCTAGTACTAGCGCCAATGAGCAGTTCTTC,CSASTSANEQFF
.,.,12,TRBV18,TRBJ1-2,TGTGCCAGCTCACCAAGGTCGGGTGGCTACACCTTC,CASSPRSGGYTF
.,.,13,TRBV6-4,TRBJ1-2,TGTGCCAGCACGAGTAGGGGATACTATGGCTACACCTTC,CASTSRGYYGYTF
once,TRBD1,16,TRBV5-1,TRBJ2-1,TGCGCCAGCAGCTTGGCCTTGGGACAGGGGGCCGGTGAGCAGTTCTTC,CASSLALGQGAGEQFF
.,.,12,TRBV2,TRBJ1-5,TGTGCCAGCAGACCCGACAATCAGCCCCAGCATTTT,CASRPDNQPQHF
.,.,16,TRBV5-1,TRBJ2-2,TGCGCCAGCAGCTTGTTTGTAACAGGGTCAGGGGAGGAGCTGTTTTTT,CASSLFVTGSGEELFF
once,TRBD2,16,TRBV3-1/TRBV3-2,TRBJ2-7,TGTGCCAGCAGCCTGGCCGGGACTAGCGGGAGAAACGAGCAGTACTTC,CASSLAGTSGRNEQYF
once,TRBD1,17,TRBV28,TRBJ2-4,TGTGCCAGCAGTCTCCACAGGGGGGCGATTGCCAAAAACATTCAGTACTTC,CASSLHRGAIAKNIQYF
.,.,13,TRBV7-9,TRBJ1-2,TGTGCCAGCAGCTTAAGTCGGAGCTATGGCTACACCTTC,CASSLSRSYGYTF
.,.,15,TRBV7-2,TRBJ1-1,TGTGCCAGCAGCTTAGAGCGGGCCACGGGGACTGAAGCTTTCTTT,CASSLERATGTEAFF
.,.,13,TRBV30,TRBJ2-7,TGTGCCTGGAGTGTAGGATTGGACGCCCGGCAGTACTTC,CAWSVGLDARQYF
.,.,14,TRBV6-2/TRBV6-3,TRBJ1-3,TGTGCCAGCAGTTACTCGGCGGCTGGAAACACCATATATTTT,CASSYSAAGNTIYF
.,.,16,TRBV4-2,TRBJ1-1,TGTGCCAGCAGCCAAGGAGGGGAGTCCCTGAGGGCTGAAGCTTTCTTT,CASSQGGESLRAEAFF
once,TRBD1,14,TRBV28,TRBJ2-5,TGTGCCAGCAGTTCGGGACAGCTCCAAGAGACCCAGTACTTC,CASSSGQLQETQYF
.,.,13,TRBV2,TRBJ2-3,TGTGCCAGCAGTGAAGCGCGATTAGATACGCAGTATTTT,CASSEARLDTQYF
.,.,14,TRBV18,TRBJ2-2,TGTGCCACCCGGCCCGGGACTCAATACGGGGAGCTGTTTTTT,CATRPGTQYGELFF
.,TRBD1,13,TRBV29-1,TRBJ1-1,TGCAGCGTACCGACAGGGGGAAGGACTGAAGCTTTCTTT,CSVPTGGRTEAFF
few,.,15,TRBV5-1,TRBJ1-6,TGCGCCAGCAGCTTGGAAGGAACCTATAATTCACCCCTCCACTTT,CASSLEGTYNSPLHF
.,TRBD1,14,TRBV28,TRBJ1-6,TGTGCCAGCAGGAAACAGGGGGCGGGTTCACCCCTCCACTTT,CASRKQGAGSPLHF
.,TRBD1,15,TRBV7-2,TRBJ1-1,TGTGCCAGCAGCCTACAAGGACAGGGCCCCACTGAAGCTTTCTTT,CASSLQGQGPTEAFF
.,.,13,TRBV4-2,TRBJ1-5,TGTGCCAGCAGCCAAGGGGACAAACAGCCCCAGCATTTT,CASSQGDKQPQHF
.,TRBD1,13,TRBV30,TRBJ1-2,TGTGCCTGGAGTGAACAGGGGTGGGGTGGCTACACCTTC,CAWSEQGWGGYTF
.,.,13,TRBV7-2,TRBJ2-2,TGTGCCAGCAGCTTAGAACAAGCTGGGGCGCTGTTTTTT,CASSLEQAGALFF
.,TRBD2,18,TRBV5-6,TRBJ2-5,TGTGCCAGCAGCTCCTCCTGGACTAGCGGGAGGCAAGGAGAGACCCAGTACTTC,CASSSSWTSGRQGETQYF
.,.,14,TRBV4-2,TRBJ2-7,TGTGCCAGCAGCCAGGACGGATTCTCCTACGAGCAGTACTTC,CASSQDGFSYEQYF
.,TRBD2,16,TRBV10-3,TRBJ2-7,TGTGCCACCACACAGGGGACTAGCGGGAGCGCCTACGAGCAGTACTTC,CATTQGTSGSAYEQYF
.,TRBD1,18,TRBV28,TRBJ1-1,TGTGCCAGCAGTCTATGGGTCGGGAGGGGGCAGGGGAACACTGAAGCTTTCTTT,CASSLWVGRGQGNTEAFF
.,.,13,TRBV5-6,TRBJ1-5,TGTGCCAGCAGCTTGGGTAGAGGTCAGCCCCAGCATTTT,CASSLGRGQPQHF
.,.,14,TRBV11-2,TRBJ1-2,TGTGCCAGCAGCTTAGATGGTTACAGCTATGGCTACACCTTC,CASSLDGYSYGYTF
.,.,15,TRBV27,TRBJ1-2,TGTGCCAGCAGTTTATCGTGGGCAGTAAACTATGGCTACACCTTC,CASSLSWAVNYGYTF
.,.,13,TRBV5-8,TRBJ2-2,TGTGCCAGCAGCTCCTTAGGTGTCGGGGAGCTGTTTTTT,CASSSLGVGELFF
.,.,13,TRBV4-2,TRBJ1-2,TGTGCCAGCAGCCAAGAGGGGGGTGGTGGCTACACCTTC,CASSQEGGGGYTF
.,.,17,TRBV5-6,TRBJ2-7,TGTGCCAGCAGCTTGGCCTTCTGGACAGTGGTGGGGGGGGAGCAGTACTTC,CASSLAFWTVVGGEQYF
.,.,13,TRBV2,TRBJ1-2,TGTGCCAGCAGGTCGGACAGTCTCTATGGCTACACCTTC,CASRSDSLYGYTF
once,.,15,TRBV27,TRBJ2-1,TGTGCCAGCAGGCTGAGCGCGGGCCCATACAATGAGCAGTTCTTC,CASRLSAGPYNEQFF
once,.,12,TRBV9,TRBJ1-2,TGTGCCAGCAGGGATAGGGTCTATGGCTACACCTTC,CASRDRVYGYTF
.,.,15,TRBV6-5,TRBJ2-5,TGTGCCAGCCGCTTCCGGGAGAGGCGTGAAGAGACCCAGTACTTC,CASRFRERREETQYF
.,.,11,TRBV3-1/TRBV3-2,TRBJ1-2,TGTGCCAGCAGCCAAGTAGGGGGCTACACCTTC,CASSQVGGYTF